The 12 T cell receptor beta chains below all came from one sample that was sequenced in a study of cytomegalovirus exposure and HLA in healthy donors. This PCR relied on a set of 60 Vbeta primers and 13 Jbeta primers. TCRdb's table, derived via immunoSEQ multiplex PCR, lists solely in-frame clones and lacks some. The sample includes 210,000 or so clones, about 80% of them seen just once. Material: PBMCs. The receptors originated from a man in his forties in good health and CMV-seronegative.

This clone has just a few counts. This rearrangement joins TRBV5-1 to TRBJ1-3, with 7 bases aligning to TRBD1. The germline CDR1 and CDR2 sequences are SGHRS and YFSETQ. The V gene end was trimmed by 4 bases and the J gene end by 1 base; junction bases not matched to a gene: 8. The CDR3 is 16 amino acids. CDR3: CASSLTGSGSGNTIYF. DNA for the CDR3: TGCGCCAGCAGCCTGACAGGGTCGGGGTCTGGAAACACCATATATTTT. Full variable domain (outside the CDR3, taken from reference TRBV5-1 and TRBJ1-3): KAGVTQTPRYLIKTRGQQVTLSCSPISGHRSVSWYQQTPGQGLQFLFEYFSETQRNKGNFPGRFSGRQFSNSRSEMNVSTLELGDSALYLCASSLTGSGSGNTIYFGEGSWLTVV.

The CDR3 DNA reads as TGCGCCAGCAGCCAGACCGGGACAGGGCTCTACGAGCAGTACTTC. It is translated as CASSQTGTGLYEQYF. The genes are TRBV4-3 and TRBJ2-7; 9 bases are a match to TRBD1. There are 15 residues in the CDR3. Losses at the gene ends were 3 bases for V and 3 bases for J; bases not matched to a gene: 6. Germline CDR1 LGHNA, CDR2 YSLEER.

This clone appeared a single time. The chain uses TRBV19 and TRBJ2-2; D possibly corresponds to TRBD1 (7 bases). Trimming stripped 5 bases from V and 7 bases from J, with 14 bases between. CDR3 size: 14 residues. Germline V lookup: CDR1 LNHDA, CDR2 SQIVND (reference sequence). CDR3 bases: TGTGCCAGTAGTTGGCAGGGGGGCGTCGGGGAGCTGTTTTTT. This encodes CASSWQGGVGELFF.

Points on this clone: This specimen includes other DNA sequences encoding the same CDR3. The chain couples TRBV27 to TRBJ1-2; TRBD1 aligns across 7 bases. The CDR3 loop spans 13 amino acids. Germline CDR1 and CDR2: MNHEY and SMNVEV (reference sequence). Unmatched junction bases numbered 5, after V lost 6 bases and J lost 4 bases. CDR3 coding DNA: TGTGCCAGCAGCCTGGGACAGTCCTATGGCTACACCTTC. Translating gives CASSLGQSYGYTF.

This clone was seen only a few times. The chain couples TRBV6-5 to TRBJ1-1; 8 nucleotides align to TRBD1. The CDR3 runs to 15 residues. The germline V gene has CDR1 MNHEY and CDR2 SVGAGI. V gave up 2 bases and J gave up 1 base; unmatched junction bases: 3. This CDR3 is CASSYGTGGNTEAFF. The CDR3, as DNA: TGTGCCAGCAGTTACGGGACAGGTGGGAACACTGAAGCTTTCTTT.

This clone was seen only a few times. The rearrangement joins TRBV5-1 to TRBJ2-7, with a weak D call TRBD1 (5 bases). CDR3 size: 13 residues. The germline V gene encodes CDR1 SGHRS and CDR2 YFSETQ. The germline V and J ends were trimmed by 2 bases and 2 bases, with 8 bases remaining between them. In DNA form, the CDR3 reads TGCGCCAGCAGCTTTGACAGTACCTACGAGCAGTACTTC. It is translated as CASSFDSTYEQYF.

The chain combines TRBV7-8 with TRBJ1-1; tentatively, D is TRBD1 (6 bases). Trimming stripped 6 bases from V and 5 bases from J, with 16 bases between. Germline V gives CDR1 SGHVS, CDR2 FQNEAQ. The CDR3 totals 14 residues. CDR3 sequence (DNA): TGTGCCAGCAGGGAAGACAGGTTCTTAACTGAAGCTTTCTTT. It encodes CASREDRFLTEAFF.

This clone was seen a handful of times. The rearrangement links TRBV4-1 to TRBJ2-1, with 9 bases lining up with TRBD2. Germline loops: CDR1 MGHRA, CDR2 YSYEKL. The CDR3 totals 20 residues. The V gene end was trimmed by 2 bases and the J gene end by 0 bases; junction bases not matched to a gene: 14. CDR3 nucleotides: TGCGCCAGCAGCCAAAAGTGGGGGGCGTCTAGCGGGGTCTCCTACAATGAGCAGTTCTTC. It is translated as CASSQKWGASSGVSYNEQFF.

The chain carries TRBV6-5 and TRBJ2-5, with D tentatively TRBD2 (6 bases). This CDR3 has 14 residues. Germline assignment: CDR1 MNHEY and CDR2 SVGAGI. V was cut by 8 bases and J by 0 bases, with 13 bases left in between. The CDR3 loop reads CASQRWGDQETQYF. CDR3 in DNA: TGTGCCAGCCAACGGTGGGGGGACCAAGAGACCCAGTACTTC.

V is TRBV7-2 and J is TRBJ2-1, with 7 bases matching TRBD2. J was trimmed by 4 bases and V by 4 bases; bases with no gene match: 1. The CDR3 is made up of 13 amino acids. From germline, CDR1 is SGHTA and CDR2 FQGNSA. In DNA, the CDR3 is TGTGCCAGCAGCTGGCGGGGGTACAATGAGCAGTTCTTC. Its protein is CASSWRGYNEQFF.

The chain recombines TRBV6-6 with TRBJ1-1; 10 nucleotides align to TRBD1. V trimming: 2 bases; J trimming: 1 base; junction bases outside the gene matches: 4. The CDR3 loop spans 16 amino acids. Germline V gene sequence: CDR1 MNHNY, CDR2 SVGAGI (reference sequence). This CDR3 is CASSYGGQGGNTEAFF. The CDR3, as DNA: TGTGCCAGCAGTTACGGAGGACAGGGGGGGAACACTGAAGCTTTCTTT.

The chain carries TRBV5-6 and TRBJ2-7; tentatively, D is TRBD1 (6 bases). Germline CDR1 is SGHDT and CDR2 is YYEEEE. V was shortened by 4 bases and J by 2 bases, with 13 bases between the two germline ends. The CDR3 runs to 14 residues. In DNA form, the CDR3 reads TGTGCCAGCAGCCACGCAGGGGTTACCTACGAGCAGTACTTC. Translated: CASSHAGVTYEQYF. The complete variable domain, with remaining parts taken from reference TRBV5-6 and TRBJ2-7, reads DAGVTQSPTHLIKTRGQQVTLRCSPKSGHDTVSWYQQALGQGPQFIFQYYEEEERQRGNFPDRFSGHQFPNYSSELNVNALLLGDSALYLCASSHAGVTYEQYFGPGTRLTVT.